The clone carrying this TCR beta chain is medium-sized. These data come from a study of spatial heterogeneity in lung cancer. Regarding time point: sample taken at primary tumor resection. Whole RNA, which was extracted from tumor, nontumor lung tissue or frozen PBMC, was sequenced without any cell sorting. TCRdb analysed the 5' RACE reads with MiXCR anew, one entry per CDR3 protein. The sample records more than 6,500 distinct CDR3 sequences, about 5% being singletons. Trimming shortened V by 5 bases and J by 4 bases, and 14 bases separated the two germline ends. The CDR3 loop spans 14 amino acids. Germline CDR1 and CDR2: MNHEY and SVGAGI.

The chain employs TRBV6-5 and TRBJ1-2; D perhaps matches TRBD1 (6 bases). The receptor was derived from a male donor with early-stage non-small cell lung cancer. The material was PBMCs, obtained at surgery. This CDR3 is CASSPGAMGYGYTF. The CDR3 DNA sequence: TGTGCCAGCAGTCCGGGGGCCATGGGCTATGGCTACACCTTC.